One TCR beta chain is described in this entry. Antigen: not known. This record comes from a study of T-cell memory formation after mild COVID-19. Study context: Largely, the TCR clusters proved donor specific.

Constant-segment-primed 5'RACE gave TCR alpha and TCR beta cDNA libraries with sample barcodes and UMIs. TCRdb itself ran the 5' RACE reads through MiXCR, one entry per CDR3 protein. The data hold 400,000 to 500,000 distinct CDR3 sequences, with around 17% observed a single time. The length of the CDR3 is 15 residues. V was cut by 8 bases and J by 5 bases, with 20 bases left in between. Study-level points and caveats: Contracting CD4+ clones sat mainly in CM and EM; CD8+ in EMRA.

The receptor was isolated from a man younger than 35 who had mild COVID-19 (a few samples of this study predate the infection). Cell type and time point are not known. V and J are TRBV12-3 or TRBV12-4 and TRBJ2-3; D assignment may be TRBD1 or TRBD2 (6 bases each). Input material: PBMCs or a T cell subset sorted from them (not recorded which). The CDR3 here is CASSRLEGGGDTQYF. The CDR3 DNA is TGTGCCAGCTCACGTCTCGAGGGGGGCGGAGATACGCAGTATTTT.